This T cell receptor beta chain originates from a study of blood T cell repertoires in COVID-19. Study details: Researchers got acute and convalescent COVID-19 samples from the United States, Italy and Spain.

The germline CDR1 and CDR2 sequences are SNHLY and FYNNEI. This CDR3 region has 12 residues. V was shortened by 8 bases and J by 4 bases, with 10 bases between the two germline ends. Original analysis: Estimated nucleated cell counts came from reference gene primer amplification. Sequencing used immunoSEQ multiplex PCR; TCRdb keeps in-frame clones, though not all of them. That table is the source of V, J and clone size, and D and trimming were worked out from the DNA. The sample holds about 76,000 clones, 80% to 90% seen once. Sequencing was done on a sample of peripheral blood. This receptor was identified in a middle-aged man with active COVID-19. The rearrangement uses TRBV2 and TRBJ2-3; TRBD2 might be the D (6 bases). The CDR3 DNA is TGTGCCAGCCGAGGGACTCCAGATACGCAGTATTTT. Its translation is CASRGTPDTQYF.